One and the same sample provided the 25 T cell receptor beta chains below, sequenced in a study of cytomegalovirus exposure and HLA in healthy donors. In the PCR, 60 Vbeta and 13 Jbeta primers were used. TCRdb keeps only in-frame clones here, not all; method: immunoSEQ multiplex PCR. The sample consists of about 85,000 clones, nearly 80% of them appearing once. Sequences were obtained from PBMCs. The receptors come from a woman aged 50 to 60 in good health and CMV-seropositive.

This chain joins TRBV30 and TRBJ2-5; the D gene is possibly TRBD1 (5 bases). The CDR3 runs to 14 residues. V gave up 0 bases and J gave up 2 bases, with 10 bases separating them. Germline assignment: CDR1 GTSNPN and CDR2 SVGIG (reference sequence). The CDR3 sequence is CAWSVQVGQETQYF. DNA for the CDR3: TGTGCCTGGAGTGTACAGGTGGGACAAGAGACCCAGTACTTC.

A word on this clone: Other DNA sequences of this sample code for an identical CDR3. The CDR3 spells CASNPGLAGAHEQFF. The CDR3 nucleotides are TGTGCCAGCAACCCGGGACTAGCGGGAGCCCATGAGCAGTTCTTC. The V call is TRBV12-1, the J call TRBJ2-1; TRBD2 is taken as the D call from the table, unchecked against the DNA. TRBV12-1 is labeled a pseudogene. The CDR3 contains 15 residues.

The chain has TRBV19 and TRBJ1-3; TRBD1 might be the D (5 bases). Germline V CDR1 and CDR2: LNHDA, SQIVND (reference sequence). This CDR3 has 15 amino acids. V dropped 4 bases and J dropped 2 bases, with 12 bases sitting between them. The CDR3: CASSTGTRTGNTIYF. For the CDR3, the DNA is TGTGCCAGTAGTACCGGGACTAGGACTGGAAACACCATATATTTT.

The genes are TRBV7-9 and TRBJ2-7, with 11 bases matching TRBD2. V gave up 1 base and J gave up 7 bases; unmatched junction bases: 9. The CDR3 length is 16 residues. Germline V gives CDR1 SEHNR, CDR2 FQNEAQ (reference sequence). CDR3: CASSLEETSGIGEQYV. The CDR3 nucleotides read TGTGCCAGCAGCTTAGAAGAGACTAGCGGGATCGGAGAGCAGTACGTC.

In this sample, this clone turned up a few times. V is TRBV11-2 and J is TRBJ1-4; 8 nucleotides agree with TRBD1. Germline V gene sequence: CDR1 SGHAT, CDR2 FQNNGV. The CDR3 runs to 15 residues. Unmatched junction bases numbered 4, after V lost 5 bases and J lost 2 bases. The CDR3: CASSPRTGTNEKLFF. The CDR3 DNA follows: TGTGCCAGCAGCCCGCGGACAGGGACTAATGAAAAACTGTTTTTT.

This chain links TRBV5-1 with TRBJ2-3; possible D gene TRBD1, 5 bases. Germline CDR1 and CDR2: SGHRS and YFSETQ. V was cut by 3 bases and J by 0 bases, with 17 bases left in between. This CDR3 region has 17 residues. The DNA of the CDR3 is TGCGCCAGCAGCTCCTCTCTGACAGCCTCTAGCACAGATACGCAGTATTTT. Protein sequence: CASSSSLTASSTDTQYF.

The V and J genes are TRBV5-1 and TRBJ1-2, with 7 bases matching TRBD1. Trimming at V came to 0 bases and at J to 4 bases, leaving 3 bases not matched to a gene. CDR3 length equals 14 residues. From germline, CDR1 is SGHRS and CDR2 YFSETQ. This chain's CDR3 is CASSLETGAYGYTF. The DNA of the CDR3 is TGCGCCAGCAGCTTGGAAACAGGGGCCTATGGCTACACCTTC.

V and J are TRBV19 and TRBJ1-1; no reliable D call. The V end was cut by 5 bases, the J end by 10 bases, with 14 bases between. The CDR3 extends over 12 amino acids. CDR1 LNHDA and CDR2 SQIVND come from the germline V gene (reference sequence). DNA of the CDR3: TGTGCCAGTAGTGGCCTACCCCGGAGAGCTTTCTTT. It specifies CASSGLPRRAFF.

In DNA form, the CDR3 reads TGTGCCAGCAGCTTAGCAGCGGGGGGGCAGGAGACCCAGTACTTC. Its protein is CASSLAAGGQETQYF. The chain carries TRBV13 and TRBJ2-5, with 10 positions matching TRBD2. The length of the CDR3 is 15 residues. Germline V CDR1 and CDR2: PRHDT, FYEKMQ (reference sequence). V dropped 1 base and J dropped 5; count of bases not matched to a gene: 4. The variable domain in full, completed from reference TRBV13 and TRBJ2-5, reads AAGVIQSPRHLIKEKRETATLKCYPIPRHDTVYWYQQGPGQDPQFLISFYEKMQSDKGSIPDRFSAQQFSDYHSELNMSSLELGDSALYFCASSLAAGGQETQYFGPGTRLLVL.

The chain has TRBV18 and TRBJ2-3; maybe TRBD1 (6 bases). V was cut by 5 bases and J by 0 bases, with 12 bases left in between. There are 15 residues in the CDR3. The germline V gene encodes CDR1 KGHSH and CDR2 LQKENI. The CDR3 region is CASSRQETSTDTQYF. The CDR3 DNA sequence: TGTGCCAGCTCAAGACAGGAAACTAGCACAGATACGCAGTATTTT.

This rearrangement joins TRBV10-1 to TRBJ2-3; 7 bases agree with TRBD1. The germline CDR1 and CDR2 sequences are WNHNN and SYGVQD (reference sequence). The junction had 4 bases not matched to a gene; V was cut back by 5 bases and J by 2 bases. This CDR3 region has 14 residues. CDR3 protein: CASSQGGNTDTQYF. CDR3 sequence (DNA): TGCGCCAGCAGTCAAGGGGGCAACACAGATACGCAGTATTTT.

V usage is TRBV21-1 and J usage is TRBJ2-1; the table gives TRBD2 as D, unverified against the DNA. TRBV21-1 is shown as a pseudogene. This CDR3 region has 12 residues. DNA of the CDR3: TGTGCCAGCAGCAAAGGCGACAATGAGCAGTTCTTC. As protein: CASSKGDNEQFF.

This clone has just a few counts. This sample also contains other DNA sequences that code for the same CDR3. The CDR3 DNA reads as TGCGCCAGCAGGACAGGGAACACTGAAGCTTTCTTT. It specifies CASRTGNTEAFF. J is TRBJ1-1 and V is TRBV10-2, with TRBD1 as a possible D gene (6 bases). The length of the CDR3 is 12 residues. V gave up 6 bases and J gave up 1 base, with 6 bases separating them. Germline CDR1 WSHSY, CDR2 SAAADI.

The chain recombines TRBV19 with TRBJ1-1; D might be TRBD1 (5 bases). Deletions cut 0 bases from V and 4 bases from J, with 15 bases between. The germline gives CDR1 LNHDA, CDR2 SQIVND (reference sequence). This CDR3 is 16 amino acids long. CDR3 loop: CASSIDGGTQGTEAFF. The CDR3 bases are TGTGCCAGTAGTATAGATGGGGGGACCCAGGGCACTGAAGCTTTCTTT.

This clone showed up just once. The chain combines TRBV9 with TRBJ2-4, with 13 positions matching TRBD2. CDR1 and CDR2 from the germline V gene are SGDLS and YYNGEE. V lost 4 bases and J lost 6; bases outside the gene matches: 16. This CDR3 spans 19 amino acids. In nucleotides, the CDR3 is TGTGCCAGCAGCCCTTCCGGAGGGACTAGCGGGGTGGGAGCAAACATTCAGTACTTC. Encoded protein: CASSPSGGTSGVGANIQYF.

The V gene is TRBV5-1, the J gene TRBJ2-5, with D possibly TRBD1 on 5 matching bases. V lost 3 bases and J 4 bases, leaving 16 bases between the germline ends. Looked up from germline, CDR1 is SGHRS and CDR2 is YFSETQ. This CDR3 is built from 15 residues. CDR3 nucleotides: TGCGCCAGCAGCTCTTTGGCTCAGGGTGGAGAGACCCAGTACTTC. Translated: CASSSLAQGGETQYF.

This chain uses TRBV5-6 with TRBJ1-4; D may be TRBD1 (6 bases). The CDR3 sequence is 13 residues long. V lost 5 bases and J 11 bases, leaving 16 bases between the germline ends. CDR1 SGHDT and CDR2 YYEEEE come from the germline V gene. This CDR3 reads CASSKTGTSKLFF. CDR3 sequence (DNA): TGTGCCAGCAGTAAAACCGGGACATCGAAACTGTTTTTT. The variable domain in full, with the rest retrieved from reference TRBV5-6 and TRBJ1-4, is DAGVTQSPTHLIKTRGQQVTLRCSPKSGHDTVSWYQQALGQGPQFIFQYYEEEERQRGNFPDRFSGHQFPNYSSELNVNALLLGDSALYLCASSKTGTSKLFFGSGTQLSVL.

V and J are TRBV2 and TRBJ1-5, with D perhaps TRBD1 (6 bases). The V gene lost 2 bases and the J gene lost 6 bases, with 11 bases spanning the gap. From germline, CDR1 is SNHLY and CDR2 FYNNEI. The CDR3 contains 14 residues. The CDR3 DNA is TGTGCCAGCAGTGAAAATCAGGGGTCTCAGCCCCAGCATTTT. Translating gives CASSENQGSQPQHF.

V is TRBV10-3 and J is TRBJ1-2; 8 nucleotides line up with TRBD1. CDR3 length equals 13 residues. CDR1 ENHRY and CDR2 SYGVKD come from the germline V gene. V lost 6 bases to trimming and J lost 5 bases; unmatched junction nucleotides: 5. The CDR3 loop reads CAISLDRVYGYTF. In nucleotides, the CDR3 is TGTGCCATCAGCCTGGACAGGGTTTATGGCTACACCTTC.

This chain joins TRBV9 and TRBJ1-1, with D unresolved. The ends were cut back, 4 bases at V and 3 bases at J, with 7 bases in the middle. Germline V CDR1 and CDR2: SGDLS, YYNGEE. The length of the CDR3 is 12 residues. The CDR3 coding sequence is TGTGCCAGCAGCCGGGGTTACACTGAAGCTTTCTTT. Amino acid sequence: CASSRGYTEAFF.

The chain employs TRBV19 and TRBJ2-7; D is undetermined. This CDR3 region has 14 residues. Trimming shortened V by 3 bases and J by 4 bases, and 13 bases separated the two germline ends. The germline V gene has CDR1 LNHDA and CDR2 SQIVND (reference sequence). The chain's CDR3 is CASSISTLSYEQYV. The DNA of the CDR3 is TGTGCCAGTAGTATTTCGACACTGAGTTACGAGCAGTACGTC.

The rearrangement uses TRBV19 and TRBJ2-1; TRBD2 might be the D (6 bases). Looked up from germline, CDR1 is LNHDA and CDR2 is SQIVND (reference sequence). V shed 3 bases and J shed 5 bases, with 8 bases lying between them. The CDR3 extends over 13 amino acids. As DNA, the CDR3 is TGTGCCAGTAGTATTGGGGGGAACAATGAGCAGTTCTTC. It encodes CASSIGGNNEQFF.

This chain links TRBV7-9 with TRBJ2-1; 11 positions agree with TRBD2. V trimming: 5 bases; J trimming: 6 bases; junction bases outside the gene matches: 9. From germline, CDR1 is SEHNR and CDR2 FQNEAQ (reference sequence). The CDR3 length is 16 residues. CDR3: CASSNLAGGPFNEQFF. The CDR3 region has the DNA TGTGCCAGCAGCAACTTAGCGGGAGGGCCTTTCAATGAGCAGTTCTTC.

The CDR3 DNA is TGTGCCAGCAGTGAAGTCCGCGTTATGACAGATACGCAGTATTTT. As protein: CASSEVRVMTDTQYF. V usage is TRBV6-1 and J usage is TRBJ2-3, with D hard to call. The germline V gene encodes CDR1 MNHNS and CDR2 SASEGT. V gave up 1 base and J gave up 3 bases, with 11 bases separating them. The CDR3 spans 15 residues.

This clone has a handful of counts. Other DNA sequences from this sample encode an identical CDR3 as well. J is TRBJ2-5 and V is TRBV20-1; D is uncertain. The CDR3 sequence is 11 residues long. Germline CDR1 is DFQATT and CDR2 is SNEGSKA (reference sequence). With 2 bases removed from V and 3 bases from J, the gap between germline ends came to 4 bases. This chain's CDR3 is CSARPEETQYF. CDR3 DNA: TGCAGTGCTAGACCCGAAGAGACCCAGTACTTC.